This T cell receptor beta chain was identified during a study of blood T cell repertoires in COVID-19. Study-wide background: Material from acute and convalescent COVID-19 was sourced from the United States, Italy and Spain.

In the original workflow: Researchers report that nucleated cell counts were estimated from reference gene primer amplification. The table came from immunoSEQ multiplex PCR; TCRdb's copy has only in-frame clones and leaves some out. V, J and clone size reflect that table, while D and trimming were determined from the DNA. The data show approximately 170,000 clones, approximately 83% seen once. The CDR3 loop spans 15 amino acids. Trimming removed 3 bases at V and 7 bases at J, with 13 bases between. CDR1 and CDR2 (germline): SEHNR, FQNEAQ (reference sequence). The rearrangement uses TRBV7-9 and TRBJ1-6; D is possibly TRBD1 (6 bases). The sequenced sample was peripheral blood. The TCR originated in a human donor with acute or convalescent COVID-19. The donor label of this sample is uncertain. CDR3 protein: CASSFNRDGNSPLHF. In nucleotides, the CDR3 is TGTGCCAGCAGCTTCAACAGGGACGGGAATTCACCCCTCCACTTT.